The next 8 T cell receptor beta chains were all read from a single sample in a study of human thymus T cells. Here immunoSEQ multiplex PCR was the method, and the copy in TCRdb shows in-frame clones only, minus some. The data show roughly 86,000 clones, with approximately 96% seen just once and roughly 0.03% held by the top ten. Obtained as resections during corrective heart surgery, the thymus tissue was then studied. Sequencing was done on a sample of thymus tissue. These receptors all stem from a boy younger than two with a congenital heart defect but otherwise immunologically healthy.

V usage is TRBV7-2 and J usage is TRBJ2-7; D not certain. The germline gives CDR1 SGHTA, CDR2 FQGNSA. The CDR3 spans 11 residues. V was shortened by 1 base and J by 3 bases, with 1 base between the two germline ends. CDR3 sequence: CASSLVYEQYF. CDR3 nucleotide sequence: TGTGCCAGCAGCTTAGTCTACGAGCAGTACTTC.

The gene calls are TRBV27 and TRBJ2-7; TRBD1 matches 8 bases. Per the germline V gene, CDR1 is MNHEY and CDR2 is SMNVEV (reference sequence). The ends lost 4 bases at V and 2 bases at J; junction bases unmatched: 16. This CDR3 has 18 amino acids. The CDR3 reads CASSSGPTGGPSPYEQYF. DNA for the CDR3: TGTGCCAGCAGTTCAGGCCCAACAGGGGGACCCTCCCCCTACGAGCAGTACTTC.

The chain couples TRBV28 to TRBJ1-2; perhaps TRBD1 as D (5 bases). The V gene's germline CDR1 is MDHEN and CDR2 SYDVKM. The V end was cut by 6 bases, the J end by 6 bases, with 5 bases between. This CDR3 is built from 10 residues. In nucleotides, the CDR3 is TGTGCCAGCAGGGGGGATGGCTACACCTTC. Amino acids: CASRGDGYTF.

A single count supports this clone. The chain recombines TRBV27 with TRBJ2-6; D is possibly TRBD1 (5 bases). CDR1 is MNHEY and CDR2 is SMNVEV in the germline V gene (reference sequence). This CDR3 has 18 amino acids. The germline V and J ends were trimmed by 6 bases and 0 bases, with 18 bases remaining between them. CDR3 in amino acids: CASSYITDSLSGANVLTF. The CDR3 DNA reads as TGTGCCAGCAGCTATATTACCGACAGCCTCTCTGGGGCCAACGTCCTGACTTTC.

The chain links TRBV20-1 to TRBJ2-7; D gene ambiguous. V lost 3 bases to trimming and J lost 9 bases, with 9 bases between them. This CDR3 comprises 10 residues. Germline V lookup: CDR1 DFQATT, CDR2 SNEGSKA (reference sequence). The CDR3 protein is CSASGHLQYF. CDR3 sequence (DNA): TGCAGTGCTAGTGGGCATTTGCAGTACTTC.

This chain joins TRBV7-2 and TRBJ2-7; TRBD2 aligns across 10 bases. The CDR3 spans 19 residues. The trim removed 3 bases at V and 4 bases at J, leaving 18 bases unmatched. Germline CDR1 and CDR2: SGHTA and FQGNSA. CDR3 in amino acids: CASSFYWLAGVGPRYEQYF. CDR3 sequence (DNA): TGTGCCAGCAGCTTTTATTGGCTAGCGGGAGTCGGACCTAGGTACGAGCAGTACTTC.

V gene TRBV5-8 combines with J gene TRBJ2-2; the D is unclear. This CDR3 has 15 residues. Trimming took off 2 bases at V and 0 bases at J, with 8 bases between the two ends. Germline V lookup: CDR1 SGHTS, CDR2 YDEGEE. The CDR3 DNA is TGTGCCAGCAGCTTAAAGGACCCGAACACCGGGGAGCTGTTTTTT. Residues: CASSLKDPNTGELFF.

The V gene is TRBV28, the J gene TRBJ2-1; possibly TRBD2 for D (5 bases). CDR1 is MDHEN and CDR2 is SYDVKM in the germline V gene. The V end lost 6 bases, the J end lost 7 bases, and 13 bases lay between the germline ends. The CDR3 is 13 amino acids. This chain's CDR3 is CASSPDWLNEQFF. For the CDR3, the DNA is TGTGCCAGCAGCCCGGACTGGCTGAATGAGCAGTTCTTC.